The sample holds a few counts of the clone carrying this T cell receptor beta chain. Single cDNA molecules in the library carried unique molecular identifiers attached during preparation. MiXCR was run by TCRdb on the RACE reads, yielding one entry per CDR3 protein. The sample lists some 330,000 distinct CDR3 sequences, about 5.4% occurring once. The sample's time point: pre-sensitization, week 0. Stated treatment: therapeutic diphenylcyclopropenone sensitization with weekly scalp DPC. These data belong to a study of human T cells and chemical hapten exposure. V was trimmed by 3 bases and J by 7 bases, leaving 14 bases between them. From germline, CDR1 is SGDLS and CDR2 YYNGEE. The CDR3 has 14 residues.

The sequencing here drew on whole blood, taken in connection with sensitization to the hapten diphenylcyclopropenone (DPC). This receptor was obtained from a woman aged 18-29 years with alopecia areata. Some clones in this sample may be carry-over from other donors' samples. This chain uses TRBV9 with TRBJ1-3; D perhaps matches TRBD1 (5 bases). CDR3: CASSAVQGANTIYF. DNA for the CDR3: TGTGCCAGCAGCGCCGTCCAGGGAGCGAACACCATATATTTT.